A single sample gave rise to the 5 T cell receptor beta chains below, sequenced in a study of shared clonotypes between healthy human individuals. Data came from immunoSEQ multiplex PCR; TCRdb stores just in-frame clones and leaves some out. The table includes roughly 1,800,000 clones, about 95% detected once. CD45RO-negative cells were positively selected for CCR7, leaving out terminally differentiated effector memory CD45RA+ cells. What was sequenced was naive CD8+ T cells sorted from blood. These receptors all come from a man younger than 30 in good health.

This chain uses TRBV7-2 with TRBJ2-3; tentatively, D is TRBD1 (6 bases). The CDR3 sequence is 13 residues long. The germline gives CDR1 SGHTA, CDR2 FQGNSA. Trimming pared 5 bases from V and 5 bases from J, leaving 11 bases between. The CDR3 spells CASSVIGGDTQYF. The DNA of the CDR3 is TGTGCCAGCAGCGTGATAGGGGGAGATACGCAGTATTTT.

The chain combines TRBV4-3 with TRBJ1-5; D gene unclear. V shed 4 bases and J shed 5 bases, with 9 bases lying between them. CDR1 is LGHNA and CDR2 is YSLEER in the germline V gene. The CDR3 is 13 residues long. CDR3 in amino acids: CASSPDRDQPQHF. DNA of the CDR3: TGCGCCAGCAGCCCCGACCGCGATCAGCCCCAGCATTTT.

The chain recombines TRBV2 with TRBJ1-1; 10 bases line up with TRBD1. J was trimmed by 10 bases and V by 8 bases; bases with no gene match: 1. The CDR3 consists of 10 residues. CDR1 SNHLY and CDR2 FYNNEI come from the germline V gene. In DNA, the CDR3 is TGTGCCAGCGGGGACAGGGGAGCTTTCTTT. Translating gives CASGDRGAFF.

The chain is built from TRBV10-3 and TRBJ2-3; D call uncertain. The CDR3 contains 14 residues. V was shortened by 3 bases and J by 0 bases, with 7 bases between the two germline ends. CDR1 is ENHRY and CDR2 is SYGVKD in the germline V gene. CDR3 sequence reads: CAISEKTSTDTQYF. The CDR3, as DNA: TGTGCCATCAGTGAAAAGACTAGCACAGATACGCAGTATTTT.

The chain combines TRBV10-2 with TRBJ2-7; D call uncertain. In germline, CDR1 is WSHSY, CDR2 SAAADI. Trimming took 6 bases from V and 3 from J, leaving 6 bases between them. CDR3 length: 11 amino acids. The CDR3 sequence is CASREVYEQYF. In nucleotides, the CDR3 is TGCGCCAGCAGGGAAGTCTACGAGCAGTACTTC.